A selection of T cell receptor beta chains follows, all from one sample in a study of T cell responses to AZD1222 COVID-19 vaccine. The assay was immunoSEQ multiplex PCR, and TCRdb's table has in-frame clones only and misses some. The data contain approximately 190,000 clones, around 94% of them singletons. Sequences were derived from peripheral blood, sampled 28 days after the second dose of the MenACWY control vaccine. The receptors here all came from an adult who received the MenACWY meningococcal vaccine as a control. CDR3s include the opening cysteine and the closing phenylalanine or tryptophan. The D gene is left open where the match is weak. Size values are once, few and many counts, or a class for expanded clones, and some rows have none.

>TRBJ2-5|TRBV19|-|-
TGTGCCAGTAGTATTGGGGGAGTTCGCCAAGAGACCCAGTACTTC
CASSIGGVRQETQYF
>TRBJ1-5|TRBV10-3|-|-
TGTGCCATCAGTGGGCTTCAGGATCAGCCCCAGCATTTT
CAISGLQDQPQHF
>TRBJ2-3|TRBV19|-|-
TGTGCCAGTAGTATAGACGGCGGGACCAGCACAGATACGCAGTATTTT
CASSIDGGTSTDTQYF
>TRBJ2-2|TRBV10-2|-|TRBD2
TGCGCCAGCAGTGCGCCGGGACTAGCGGGAGGGCCATCGACCGGGGAGCTGTTTTTT
CASSAPGLAGGPSTGELFF
>TRBJ1-2|TRBV19|-|-
TGTGCCAGTAGTGAGGGTCAGGCCTATGGCTACACCTTC
CASSEGQAYGYTF
>TRBJ1-5|TRBV4-1|-|-
TGCGCCAGCAGCCAAGTGCTGCGGGTAGGTAATCAGCCCCAGCATTTT
CASSQVLRVGNQPQHF
>TRBJ2-3|TRBV5-1|-|-
TGCGCCAGCAGAATAGAACAGCCAGATACGCAGTATTTT
CASRIEQPDTQYF
>TRBJ1-4|TRBV2|-|TRBD1
TGTGCCAGCAGGGCCGGGACAGGGAAGGAAAAACTGTTTTTT
CASRAGTGKEKLFF
>TRBJ2-1|TRBV28|-|-
TGTGCCACCCGTAGCGGTGCTACCTACAATGAGCAGTTCTTC
CATRSGATYNEQFF
>TRBJ1-5|TRBV10-3|-|TRBD1
TGTGCCATCAGCAGACAGGGTGAGAGGCAGCCCCAGCATTTT
CAISRQGERQPQHF
>TRBJ2-1|TRBV30|-|-
TGTGCCTGGAGTGCCTGGAATGAGCAGTTCTTC
CAWSAWNEQFF
>TRBJ2-3|TRBV11-2|-|-
TGTGCCAGCAGCTTAGACAGGGGCACAGATACGCAGTATTTT
CASSLDRGTDTQYF
>TRBJ1-1|TRBV29-1|-|-
TGCAGCGTTGGAAGGAGCACTGAAGCTTTCTTT
CSVGRSTEAFF
>TRBJ2-2|TRBV6-5|-|TRBD1
TGTGCCAGCAGTTATGACAGGGGGCTATTGACCGGGGAGCTGTTTTTT
CASSYDRGLLTGELFF
>TRBJ1-2|TRBV6-5|-|-
TGTGCCAGCACCTCCTCGGAGGGGGGAACTCACGGCTACACCTTC
CASTSSEGGTHGYTF
>TRBJ1-1|TRBV7-2|-|-
TGTGCCAGCAGCTCCACAGTGAACACTGAAGCTTTCTTT
CASSSTVNTEAFF
>TRBJ2-1|TRBV7-6|-|TRBD2
TGTGCCAGCAGCTCTCCAGCGGGGGTAGGCATGGATGAGCAGTTCTTC
CASSSPAGVGMDEQFF
>TRBJ1-5|TRBV7-2|-|-
TGTGCCAGCAGCCCCTCGGGTCAGCCCCAGCATTTT
CASSPSGQPQHF
>TRBJ1-1|TRBV29-1|-|TRBD1
TGCAGCGTTAAAGGGGGCGCGTCTAACACTGAAGCTTTCTTT
CSVKGGASNTEAFF
>TRBJ2-3|TRBV30|-|-
TGTGCCTGGAGTGTAATAGGGGTTGCAGATACGCAGTATTTT
CAWSVIGVADTQYF
>TRBJ2-3|TRBV11-3|-|TRBD1
TGTGCCAGCAGCTTAGAAGGTCAGGGGGCGCCCGGAGATACGCAGTATTTT
CASSLEGQGAPGDTQYF
>TRBJ1-2|TRBV3-1/TRBV3-2|once|-
TGTGCCAGCAGCCAAGATAGGAGCTACACCTTC
CASSQDRSYTF
>TRBJ1-2|TRBV6-5|-|-
TGTGCCAGCAGCCGGGCGGGACTTCTGGACACCTTC
CASSRAGLLDTF
>TRBJ2-7|TRBV27|-|-
TGTGCCAGCAGGCCAGGGACACGGGGAGCCTACGAGCAGTACTTC
CASRPGTRGAYEQYF
>TRBJ1-5|TRBV2|-|-
TGTGCCAGCAGTGAACAGGTCAATCAGCCCCAGCATTTT
CASSEQVNQPQHF
>TRBJ2-7|TRBV28|-|-
TGTGCCAGCAGGAGGGTGGGGGGTAACCCCTACGAGCAGTACTTC
CASRRVGGNPYEQYF
>TRBJ2-7|TRBV27|-|-
TGTGCCAGCAGAGGCGGTCCTCCGACCCGTTCCTACGAGCAGTACTTC
CASRGGPPTRSYEQYF
>TRBJ2-6|TRBV5-1|once|TRBD1
TGCGCCAGCAGCTTGTCCCCAGGGGGCGCTGGGGCCAACGTCCTGACTTTC
CASSLSPGGAGANVLTF
>TRBJ2-1|TRBV10-3|once|TRBD2
TGTGCCACGAAGACTAGCGGAGGCTTCAATGAGCAGTTCTTC
CATKTSGGFNEQFF
>TRBJ1-6|TRBV7-2|once|-
TGTGCCAGCAGCCCGGGACGTTTGCAGAATTCACCCCTCCACTTT
CASSPGRLQNSPLHF
>TRBJ1-2|TRBV30|-|-
TGTGCCTGGAGTGTAGGGCAGGCCCTGCGCTACACCTTC
CAWSVGQALRYTF
>TRBJ1-5|TRBV7-3|-|-
TGTGCCAGCAGCTTACAATGGGACCAGCCCCAGCATTTT
CASSLQWDQPQHF
>TRBJ1-4|TRBV19|-|-
TGTGCCAGTAGTAGGACCCCCGGGGGGCGATCTGAAAAACTGTTTTTT
CASSRTPGGRSEKLFF
>TRBJ1-1|TRBV3-1/TRBV3-2|-|-
TGTGCCAGCAGCCCCGGGCCGGTCCTATTCTTTGAAGCTTTCTTT
CASSPGPVLFFEAFF
>TRBJ2-3|TRBV2|few|-
TGTGCCAGCAGTATAGGGGGAGGGGCAGATACGCAGTATTTT
CASSIGGGADTQYF
>TRBJ1-6|TRBV2|-|-
TGTGCCAGCAGTGTGACAGTCCAAACTAATTCACCCCTCCACTTT
CASSVTVQTNSPLHF
>TRBJ2-2|TRBV7-9|-|-
TGTGCCAGCAGCTTAGGGGCCTCAGACACCGGGGAGCTGTTTTTT
CASSLGASDTGELFF